This T cell receptor beta chain emerged from a study of shared clonotypes between healthy human individuals. Sequencing was at deep level. Method: immunoSEQ multiplex PCR; TCRdb's copy keeps in-frame clones and lacks some. The table lists about 960,000 clones, 70% to 85% of them singletons. Participating donors were healthy, HIV-negative adults free of recent acute infections or vaccinations. Concerning this clone: At one end the junction does not follow the germline gene, possibly because of a read error.

The sample taken for sequencing was memory CD4+ T cells sorted from blood. Specified subset: CD45RA-negative fraction. The TCR originated in a man aged 18 to 29 in good health.

The DNA of the CDR3 is TGTGCCAGCAGCCCCACCCAAGGGGACAGGGAGGACTTC. Amino acid sequence: CASSPTQGDREDF. V usage is TRBV7-9 and J usage is TRBJ2-7, with TRBD1 matching 9 bases. In germline, CDR1 is SEHNR, CDR2 FQNEAQ (reference sequence). The CDR3 spans 13 residues.